This T cell receptor (beta chain) was found in a study of human T cells and chemical hapten exposure. This clonotype was counted ten times or more. This sample's time point: patch test 2, 6 weeks after DPC sensitization. As to treatment: therapeutic diphenylcyclopropenone sensitization with weekly scalp DPC. The study used a library that attached unique molecular identifiers to individual cDNA molecules. TCRdb redid the calling of the RACE reads with MiXCR, one entry per CDR3 protein. The table has roughly 96,000 distinct CDR3 sequences, approximately 9.3% seen once; the top ten hold 2% to 2.5%. Germline V gene lookup returns CDR1 LNHDA and CDR2 SQIVND (reference sequence). This CDR3 comprises 16 residues. V was cut by 2 bases and J by 1 base, with 12 bases left in between.

Specimen: whole blood, collected in connection with sensitization to the hapten diphenylcyclopropenone (DPC). The gene calls are TRBV19 and TRBJ1-5, with a possible D match to TRBD1 (6 bases). The sequence was collected from a woman between 40 and 50 years old with alopecia areata. Some clones in this sample may be carry-over from other donors' samples. Here the CDR3 DNA reads TGTGCCAGTAGTATAACGGGGCAGGGGAGCAATCAGCCCCAGCATTTT. Protein: CASSITGQGSNQPQHF.